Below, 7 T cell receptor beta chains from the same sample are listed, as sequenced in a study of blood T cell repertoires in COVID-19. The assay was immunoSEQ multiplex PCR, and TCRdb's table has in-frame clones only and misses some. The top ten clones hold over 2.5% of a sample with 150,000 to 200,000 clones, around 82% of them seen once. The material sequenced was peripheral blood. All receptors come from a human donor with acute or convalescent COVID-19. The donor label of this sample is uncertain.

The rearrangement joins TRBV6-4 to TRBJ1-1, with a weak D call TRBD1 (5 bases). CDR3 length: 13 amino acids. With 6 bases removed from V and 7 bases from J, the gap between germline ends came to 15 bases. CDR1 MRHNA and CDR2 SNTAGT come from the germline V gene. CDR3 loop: CASSFGRGVEAFF. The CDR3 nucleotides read TGTGCCAGCAGCTTCGGACGGGGGGTTGAAGCTTTCTTT.

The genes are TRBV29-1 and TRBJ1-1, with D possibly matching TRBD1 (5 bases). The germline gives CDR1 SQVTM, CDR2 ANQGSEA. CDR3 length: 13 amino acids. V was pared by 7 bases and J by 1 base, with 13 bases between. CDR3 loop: CSGDSAANTEAFF. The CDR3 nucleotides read TGCAGCGGTGACAGCGCCGCGAACACTGAAGCTTTCTTT.

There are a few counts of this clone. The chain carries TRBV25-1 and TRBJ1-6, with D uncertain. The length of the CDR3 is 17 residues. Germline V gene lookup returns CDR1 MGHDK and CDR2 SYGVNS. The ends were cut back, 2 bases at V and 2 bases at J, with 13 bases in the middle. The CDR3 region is CASSEERVGTYNSPLHF. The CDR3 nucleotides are TGTGCCAGCAGTGAAGAGAGGGTGGGCACCTATAATTCACCCCTCCACTTT.

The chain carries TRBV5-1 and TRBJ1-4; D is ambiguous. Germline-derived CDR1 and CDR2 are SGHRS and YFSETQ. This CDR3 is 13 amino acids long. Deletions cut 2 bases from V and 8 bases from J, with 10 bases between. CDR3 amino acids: CASSFPGNEKLFF. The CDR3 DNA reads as TGCGCCAGCAGCTTCCCGGGAAACGAAAAACTGTTTTTT.

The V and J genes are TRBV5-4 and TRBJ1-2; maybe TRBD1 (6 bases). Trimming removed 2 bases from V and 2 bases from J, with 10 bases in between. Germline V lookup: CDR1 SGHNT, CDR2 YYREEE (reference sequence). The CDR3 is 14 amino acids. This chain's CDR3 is CASSFDDRNYGYTF. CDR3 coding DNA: TGTGCCAGCAGCTTTGACGACAGGAACTATGGCTACACCTTC.

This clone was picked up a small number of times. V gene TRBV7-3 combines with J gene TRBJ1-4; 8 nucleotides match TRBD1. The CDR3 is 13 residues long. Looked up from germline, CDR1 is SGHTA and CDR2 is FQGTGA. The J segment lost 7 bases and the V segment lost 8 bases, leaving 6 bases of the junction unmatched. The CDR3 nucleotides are TGTGCCAGCGTACCAACAGGGGGTGAAAAACTGTTTTTT. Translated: CASVPTGGEKLFF.

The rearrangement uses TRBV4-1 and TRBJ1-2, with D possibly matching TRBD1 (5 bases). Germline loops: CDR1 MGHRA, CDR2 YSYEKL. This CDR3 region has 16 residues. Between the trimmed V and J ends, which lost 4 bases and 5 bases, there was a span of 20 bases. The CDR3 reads CASSPQGEGPGYGYTF. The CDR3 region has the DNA TGCGCCAGCAGCCCACAAGGGGAAGGCCCGGGTTATGGCTACACCTTC.